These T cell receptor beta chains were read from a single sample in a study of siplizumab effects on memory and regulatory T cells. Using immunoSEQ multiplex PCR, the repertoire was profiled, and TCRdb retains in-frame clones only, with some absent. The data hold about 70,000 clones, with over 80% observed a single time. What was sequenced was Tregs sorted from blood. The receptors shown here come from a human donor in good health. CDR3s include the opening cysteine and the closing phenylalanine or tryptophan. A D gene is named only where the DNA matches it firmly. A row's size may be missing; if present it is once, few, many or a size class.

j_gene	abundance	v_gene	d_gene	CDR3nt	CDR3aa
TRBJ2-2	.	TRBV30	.	TGTGCCTCAGAGAGGCTCCGCGTCGGGGAGCTGTTTTTT	CASERLRVGELFF
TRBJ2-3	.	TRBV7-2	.	TGTGCCAGCAGCTTAGGCGGGATGGGGGATACGCAGTATTTT	CASSLGGMGDTQYF
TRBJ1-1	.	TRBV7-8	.	TGTGCCAGCAGCTTAGCGCTGAGGACTGAAGCTTTCTTT	CASSLALRTEAFF
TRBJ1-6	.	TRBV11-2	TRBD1	TGTGCCAGCAGCGCCCCCTTGACAGGGATCTATAATTCACCCCTCCACTTT	CASSAPLTGIYNSPLHF
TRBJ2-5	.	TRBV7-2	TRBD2	TGTGCCAGCAGCTTTAGCGGGACCGGGGAGACCCAGTACTTC	CASSFSGTGETQYF
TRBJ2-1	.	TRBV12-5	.	TGTGCTAGTGGTCGGTGGTACAATGAGCAGTTCTTC	CASGRWYNEQFF
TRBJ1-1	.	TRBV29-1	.	TGCAGCGCTGGACAGATGAACACTGAAGCTTTCTTT	CSAGQMNTEAFF
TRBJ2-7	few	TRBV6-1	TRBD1	TGTGCCAGCAGACAGGGGACGGGCGAGCAGTACTTC	CASRQGTGEQYF
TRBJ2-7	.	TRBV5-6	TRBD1	TGTGCCAGCAGCTTCTCGGGGCAGGGACAGACCTACGAGCAGTACTTC	CASSFSGQGQTYEQYF
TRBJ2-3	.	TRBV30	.	TGTGCCTGGAGTAAGAGGGAGGGCACAGATACGCAGTATTTT	CAWSKREGTDTQYF
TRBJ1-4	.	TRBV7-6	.	TGTGCCAGCAGCGCAAGGGAAAAACTGTTTTTT	CASSAREKLFF
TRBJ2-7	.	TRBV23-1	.	TGCGCCAGCAGTCAATATGACGCTTCGGGTCCGGACTCCTACGAGCAGTACTTC	CASSQYDASGPDSYEQYF
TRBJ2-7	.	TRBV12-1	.	TGTGCCAGCAGCTTTAATAGACTAGCGGGAGGGTACGAGCAGTACTTC	CASSFNRLAGGYEQYF
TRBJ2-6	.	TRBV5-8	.	TGTGCCAGCAGCCACTCTGGGGCCAACGTCCTGACTTTC	CASSHSGANVLTF
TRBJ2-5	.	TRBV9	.	TGTGCCAGCAGCGTAGATGGGCAAGAGACCCAGTACTTC	CASSVDGQETQYF
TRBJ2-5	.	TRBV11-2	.	TGTGCCAGCGCCTCGGTGGGGGAGACCCAGTACTTC	CASASVGETQYF
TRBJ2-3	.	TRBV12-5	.	TGTGCTAGTGGGACCGCGGCGTCCCCCACAGATACGCAGTATTTT	CASGTAASPTDTQYF
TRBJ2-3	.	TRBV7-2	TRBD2	TGTGCCAGCAGGCGGACTAGCGGGAGCACAGATACGCAGTATTTT	CASRRTSGSTDTQYF
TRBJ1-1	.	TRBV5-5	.	TGTGCCAGCAGCTTAGACAGCCTATACACTGAAGCTTTCTTT	CASSLDSLYTEAFF
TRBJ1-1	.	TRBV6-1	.	TGTGCCAGCAGCGTTCAACAGGGAGGGACTGAAGCTTTCTTT	CASSVQQGGTEAFF
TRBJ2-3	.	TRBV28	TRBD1	TGTGCCAGCAGTCCCCATTTAAAAAACAGGGGGCGCTTCTCAGATACGCAGTATTTT	CASSPHLKNRGRFSDTQYF
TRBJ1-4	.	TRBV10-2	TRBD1	TGCGCCAGCAGTGACGGGACAGGGTCCGAAAAACTGTTTTTT	CASSDGTGSEKLFF
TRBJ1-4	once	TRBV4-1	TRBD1	TGCGCCAGCAGCCAATGGCCCTCGACAGGGTCAGGAGAAAAACTGTTTTTT	CASSQWPSTGSGEKLFF
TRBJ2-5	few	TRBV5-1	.	TGCGCCAGCAGCCACGAAGGGACACACCAAGAGACCCAGTACTTC	CASSHEGTHQETQYF
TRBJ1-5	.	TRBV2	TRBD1	TGTGCCAGCTCAGGGGACAGGATAGGCAATCAGCCCCAGCATTTT	CASSGDRIGNQPQHF
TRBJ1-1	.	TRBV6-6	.	TGTGCCATTATAGGACTCGTTGAAGCTTTCTTT	CAIIGLVEAFF
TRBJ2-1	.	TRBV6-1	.	TGTGCCAGCAGTGGGACCCTCCATGAGCAGTTCTTC	CASSGTLHEQFF
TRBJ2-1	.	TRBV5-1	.	TGCGCCAGCAGCTTGGGTATCTCACGGGACGGCAATGAGCAGTTCTTC	CASSLGISRDGNEQFF
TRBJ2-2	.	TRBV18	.	TGTGCCAGCTCACCTCAAGGGCCGATAAACACCGGGGAGCTGTTTTTT	CASSPQGPINTGELFF
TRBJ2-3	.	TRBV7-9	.	TGTGCCAGCAGCTCGTTCCAGGGGAAACGAGCAGATACGCAGTATTTT	CASSSFQGKRADTQYF
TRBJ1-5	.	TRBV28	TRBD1	TGTGCCAGCAGTACTCCCCACGACAGGGGGCTAGGGCAGCCCCAGCATTTT	CASSTPHDRGLGQPQHF
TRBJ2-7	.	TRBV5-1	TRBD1	TGCGCCAGCAGCCCGGGACAGGGCCGGGAGCAGTACTTC	CASSPGQGREQYF
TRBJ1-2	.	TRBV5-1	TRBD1	TGCGCCAGCAGCCAGAGCGACAGGGGAAGCTATGGCTACACCTTC	CASSQSDRGSYGYTF
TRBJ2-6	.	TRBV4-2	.	TGTGCCAGCAGCTTGACCCCGGACTCTGGGGCCAACGTCCTGACTTTC	CASSLTPDSGANVLTF
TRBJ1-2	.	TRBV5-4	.	TGTGCCAGCAGCTTGGGGCGGGGAGTGGGCTACGGCTACACCTTC	CASSLGRGVGYGYTF
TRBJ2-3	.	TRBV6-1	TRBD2	TGTGCCAGCAGTCCTAGCGGGAGCCACACAGATACGCAGTATTTT	CASSPSGSHTDTQYF
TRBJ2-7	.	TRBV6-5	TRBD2	TGTGCCAGCAGTTACTCGACCGGGAGGGCTAAATACGAGCAGTACTTC	CASSYSTGRAKYEQYF
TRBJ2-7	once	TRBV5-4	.	TGTGCCAGCAGCGTGACTCCGGCGGGGGAGCAGTACTTC	CASSVTPAGEQYF
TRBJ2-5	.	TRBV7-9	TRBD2	TGTGCCAGCAGCTTAGGACTAGCGGGATTCCAAGAGACCCAGTACTTC	CASSLGLAGFQETQYF
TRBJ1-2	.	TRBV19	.	TGTGCCAGTAGTGCCCGCCGGGCGATCACATATGGCTACACCTTC	CASSARRAITYGYTF
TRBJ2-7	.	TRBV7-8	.	TGTGCCAGCAGCTTAGCCATCTACCAGAAGCAGTACTTC	CASSLAIYQKQYF
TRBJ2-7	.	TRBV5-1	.	TGCGCCAGCAGCTTGGAGCTAGCGTCAACCTACGAGCAGTACTTC	CASSLELASTYEQYF
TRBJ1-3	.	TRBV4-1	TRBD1	TGCGCCAGCAGCCAAGGAGCCGGGACAGGGGGCGGAAACACCATATATTTT	CASSQGAGTGGGNTIYF
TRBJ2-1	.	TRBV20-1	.	TGCAGTGCGTTGGGACGGAATGAGCAGTTCTTC	CSALGRNEQFF
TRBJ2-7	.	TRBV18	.	TGTGCCAGCTCACCGCTGGACAGTTCGACCCTATCAACTTCCTACGAGCAGTACTTC	CASSPLDSSTLSTSYEQYF
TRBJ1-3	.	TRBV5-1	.	TGCGCCAGCAGCTTGGAAGGAAACACCATATATTTT	CASSLEGNTIYF
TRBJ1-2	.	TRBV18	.	TGTGCCAGCTCACCACAGAAGTTGAATGGCTACACCTTC	CASSPQKLNGYTF
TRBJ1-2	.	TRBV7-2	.	TGTGCCAGCAGCCCAATAGCTAACTATGGCTACACCTTC	CASSPIANYGYTF
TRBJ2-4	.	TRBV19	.	TGTGCCAGTAGTACTCGGGGGTGGGACATTCAGTACTTC	CASSTRGWDIQYF
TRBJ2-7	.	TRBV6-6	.	TGTGCCAGCAGTTTCCCAGGGACAACCTACGAGCAGTACTTC	CASSFPGTTYEQYF